This TCR beta chain was recorded in a study of technical replicates of blood from a handful of donors. Assay used: immunoSEQ multiplex PCR; TCRdb lists only in-frame clones, some missing. The repertoire holds more than 80,000 clones, with approximately 95% as singletons. Germline values: CDR1 SGHAT, CDR2 FQNNGV. The CDR3 contains 18 residues. The germline V and J ends were trimmed by 1 base and 0 bases, with 18 bases remaining between them. Sequenced material: T cells isolated from PBMCs. V and J are TRBV11-2 and TRBJ1-1; possible D gene TRBD1, 5 bases. The sequence came from a human donor in good health. The CDR3 spells CASSLVPGGATMNTEAFF. DNA of the CDR3: TGTGCCAGCAGCTTAGTTCCCGGGGGTGCCACCATGAACACTGAAGCTTTCTTT. Full variable domain (outside the CDR3, taken from reference TRBV11-2 and TRBJ1-1): EAGVAQSPRYKIIEKRQSVAFWCNPISGHATLYWYQQILGQGPKLLIQFQNNGVVDDSQLPKDRFSAERLKGVDSTLKIQPAKLEDSAVYLCASSLVPGGATMNTEAFFGQGTRLTVV.